These T cell receptor beta chains were read from a single sample in a study of naive and memory T cell subsets. TCRdb re-derived calls from the UMI-ligation and nested PCR reads in MiXCR, one entry per CDR3 protein. Among 25,000 to 30,000 distinct CDR3 sequences listed, roughly 5.4% were seen once. The sample comprised blood. These receptor sequences come from an adult in good health. Both conserved end residues are part of each CDR3.

>TRBJ2-1|TRBV7-6
CASSSQEYNEQFF
>TRBJ1-1|TRBV20-1
CSAGTVNTEAFF
>TRBJ2-2|TRBV18
CASSPQAPSGELFF
>TRBJ1-6|TRBV27
CASSLHRTGVSPLHF
>TRBJ2-1|TRBV7-2
CASKRDRASYNEQFF
>TRBJ2-1|TRBV13
CASSIWDSPRQFF
>TRBJ2-1|TRBV12-3/TRBV12-4
CASSPAREQFF
>TRBJ2-3|TRBV5-1
CASSTRRGLEADTQYF
>TRBJ2-7|TRBV12-3/TRBV12-4
CASSQRASSSYEQYF
>TRBJ2-2|TRBV12-5
CASAGNTGELFF
>TRBJ2-5|TRBV29-1
CSGCPGGRETQYF
>TRBJ2-3|TRBV7-3
CASRSGAGPVDTQYF
>TRBJ2-1|TRBV7-2
CASSLGRAGGSEQFF
>TRBJ2-1|TRBV4-1
CASSPRVFGIGVVNEQFF